These T cell receptor beta chains were read from a single sample in a study of CD4 T cells in relation to SARS-CoV-2 and coronaviruses. The method was immunoSEQ multiplex PCR; TCRdb's version includes in-frame clones alone and lacks a portion of them. The table records approximately 43,000 clones, 84% of them present only once. These receptors are not linked to any known antigen. The material sequenced was naive CD4+ T cells from PBMCs, cultured in vitro. The source of these receptors is an adult with COVID-19. Both conserved end residues are part of each CDR3. D genes are given only for firm matches. Some rows have no size entry. The others give once, few or many, or a class for an expanded clone.

V gene: TRBV5-1
D gene: .
J gene: TRBJ1-1
clone size: .
CDR3 protein: CASSLNRHTDEAFF
CDR3 DNA: TGCGCCAGCAGCCTCAATCGTCACACGGACGAAGCTTTCTTT

V gene: TRBV7-8
D gene: .
J gene: TRBJ2-1
clone size: .
CDR3 protein: CASSPQNSAEQFF
CDR3 DNA: TGTGCCAGCAGCCCTCAGAATAGCGCGGAGCAGTTCTTC

V gene: TRBV7-9
D gene: .
J gene: TRBJ2-5
clone size: .
CDR3 protein: CASSLGLAGETQYF
CDR3 DNA: TGTGCCAGCAGCTTAGGTTTAGCAGGAGAGACCCAGTACTTC

V gene: TRBV9
D gene: TRBD2
J gene: TRBJ2-3
clone size: .
CDR3 protein: CASSVATGGGTDTQYF
CDR3 DNA: TGTGCCAGCAGCGTAGCGACGGGAGGGGGCACAGATACGCAGTATTTT

V gene: TRBV11-2
D gene: .
J gene: TRBJ1-1
clone size: .
CDR3 protein: CASSLDRGFAFF
CDR3 DNA: TGTGCCAGCAGCTTAGACCGGGGTTTCGCTTTCTTT

V gene: TRBV10-1
D gene: .
J gene: TRBJ2-3
clone size: .
CDR3 protein: CASTDRRAGDTQYF
CDR3 DNA: TGCGCCAGCACTGACCGTAGGGCTGGAGATACGCAGTATTTT

V gene: TRBV7-2
D gene: .
J gene: TRBJ2-1
clone size: .
CDR3 protein: CASSLGGQTYNEQFF
CDR3 DNA: TGTGCCAGCAGCTTAGGAGGACAGACTTACAATGAGCAGTTCTTC

V gene: TRBV5-4
D gene: TRBD1
J gene: TRBJ2-1
clone size: few
CDR3 protein: CASSVGLWTGGEQFF
CDR3 DNA: TGTGCCAGCAGCGTTGGTCTCTGGACAGGGGGTGAGCAGTTCTTC

V gene: TRBV28
D gene: TRBD1
J gene: TRBJ2-7
clone size: .
CDR3 protein: CASTSPGQGSYEQYF
CDR3 DNA: TGTGCCAGTACCTCACCGGGACAGGGGTCCTACGAGCAGTACTTC

V gene: TRBV18
D gene: .
J gene: TRBJ2-5
clone size: .
CDR3 protein: CASSQSGGTQYF
CDR3 DNA: TGTGCCAGCTCACAGTCCGGGGGGACCCAGTACTTC

V gene: TRBV12-1
D gene: .
J gene: TRBJ1-5
clone size: .
CDR3 protein: CASSFCRQPQHF
CDR3 DNA: TGTGCCAGCAGCTTTTGTCGTCAGCCCCAGCATTTT

V gene: TRBV10-3
D gene: TRBD2
J gene: TRBJ2-7
clone size: once
CDR3 protein: CAISEFELAGDEQYF
CDR3 DNA: TGTGCCATCAGTGAGTTTGAACTAGCGGGAGACGAGCAGTACTTC

V gene: TRBV7-2
D gene: TRBD2
J gene: TRBJ2-5
clone size: .
CDR3 protein: CASSRPLASGRNLKETQYF
CDR3 DNA: TGTGCCAGCAGCCGCCCCTTGGCTAGCGGGAGGAACCTAAAAGAGACCCAGTACTTC

V gene: TRBV5-1
D gene: TRBD1
J gene: TRBJ1-1
clone size: .
CDR3 protein: CASSSTGEAFF
CDR3 DNA: TGCGCCAGCAGCTCGACAGGGGAAGCTTTCTTT

V gene: TRBV7-9
D gene: .
J gene: TRBJ1-3
clone size: few
CDR3 protein: CASSQKLGRSSGNTIYF
CDR3 DNA: TGTGCCAGCAGCCAGAAGCTCGGCAGGAGCTCTGGAAACACCATATATTTT

V gene: TRBV2
D gene: .
J gene: TRBJ2-2
clone size: .
CDR3 protein: CASSRDTGELFF
CDR3 DNA: TGTGCCAGCAGTCGTGACACCGGGGAGCTGTTTTTT

V gene: TRBV4-2
D gene: .
J gene: TRBJ2-5
clone size: .
CDR3 protein: CASSQDWETQYF
CDR3 DNA: TGTGCCAGCAGCCAAGATTGGGAGACCCAGTACTTC

V gene: TRBV27
D gene: .
J gene: TRBJ2-6
clone size: .
CDR3 protein: CASSWEGSSRANVLTF
CDR3 DNA: TGTGCCAGCAGTTGGGAAGGCAGTTCCAGGGCCAACGTCCTGACTTTC

V gene: TRBV6-2/TRBV6-3
D gene: .
J gene: TRBJ2-7
clone size: .
CDR3 protein: CASSYSRVDAGNYEQYF
CDR3 DNA: TGTGCCAGCAGTTACTCGAGGGTAGACGCAGGGAACTACGAGCAGTACTTC

V gene: TRBV29-1
D gene: .
J gene: TRBJ1-1
clone size: .
CDR3 protein: CSVFRNTEAFF
CDR3 DNA: TGCAGCGTGTTTAGAAACACTGAAGCTTTCTTT

V gene: TRBV19
D gene: .
J gene: TRBJ2-5
clone size: .
CDR3 protein: CASSDRLVEGQTQYF
CDR3 DNA: TGTGCCAGTAGTGACCGACTAGTAGAGGGACAGACCCAGTACTTC

V gene: TRBV9
D gene: TRBD1
J gene: TRBJ2-7
clone size: .
CDR3 protein: CASSPRTGANYEQYF
CDR3 DNA: TGTGCCAGCAGCCCTCGGACAGGGGCCAACTACGAGCAGTACTTC

V gene: TRBV6-5
D gene: .
J gene: TRBJ1-1
clone size: .
CDR3 protein: CASSYAGRANTEAFF
CDR3 DNA: TGTGCCAGCAGTTACGCGGGCCGCGCGAACACTGAAGCTTTCTTT

V gene: TRBV28
D gene: .
J gene: TRBJ1-1
clone size: once
CDR3 protein: CASSTLTTEAFF
CDR3 DNA: TGTGCCAGCAGCACCCTCACCACTGAAGCTTTCTTT

V gene: TRBV30
D gene: .
J gene: TRBJ2-3
clone size: .
CDR3 protein: CAWSRGGIRTDTQYF
CDR3 DNA: TGTGCCTGGTCGAGGGGGGGTATTCGGACAGATACGCAGTATTTT

V gene: TRBV6-5
D gene: .
J gene: TRBJ2-5
clone size: .
CDR3 protein: CASMRQETQYF
CDR3 DNA: TGTGCCAGCATGAGGCAAGAGACCCAGTACTTC

V gene: TRBV28
D gene: TRBD1
J gene: TRBJ1-4
clone size: .
CDR3 protein: CASSSDRVEKLFF
CDR3 DNA: TGTGCCAGCAGTTCCGACAGGGTTGAAAAACTGTTTTTT

V gene: TRBV2
D gene: TRBD2
J gene: TRBJ2-7
clone size: .
CDR3 protein: CASSELLAGMGEQYF
CDR3 DNA: TGTGCCAGCAGTGAACTTCTAGCGGGAATGGGCGAGCAGTACTTC

V gene: TRBV6-2/TRBV6-3
D gene: .
J gene: TRBJ1-1
clone size: .
CDR3 protein: CASSTPSGWRVAFF
CDR3 DNA: TGTGCCAGCAGTACCCCTTCAGGGTGGAGGGTAGCTTTCTTT

V gene: TRBV7-2
D gene: TRBD1
J gene: TRBJ1-2
clone size: .
CDR3 protein: CASSASTGGYYGYTF
CDR3 DNA: TGTGCCAGCAGCGCCTCGACAGGGGGCTACTATGGCTACACCTTC

V gene: TRBV7-9
D gene: .
J gene: TRBJ2-7
clone size: .
CDR3 protein: CASSSPRVPYEQYF
CDR3 DNA: TGTGCCAGCAGCTCCCCCAGGGTACCCTACGAGCAGTACTTC

V gene: TRBV27
D gene: .
J gene: TRBJ1-3
clone size: .
CDR3 protein: CASSRDRSSGNTIYF
CDR3 DNA: TGTGCCAGCAGTAGAGACAGGAGCTCTGGAAACACCATATATTTT

V gene: TRBV19
D gene: TRBD2
J gene: TRBJ2-5
clone size: .
CDR3 protein: CASSNSGTETQYF
CDR3 DNA: TGTGCCAGTAGTAATAGCGGGACGGAGACCCAGTACTTC

V gene: TRBV6-2/TRBV6-3
D gene: .
J gene: TRBJ2-5
clone size: .
CDR3 protein: CASSIHPTLQETQYF
CDR3 DNA: TGTGCCAGCAGTATCCACCCCACTCTACAAGAGACCCAGTACTTC

V gene: TRBV29-1
D gene: TRBD2
J gene: TRBJ2-1
clone size: few
CDR3 protein: CRAGTSGYNEQFF
CDR3 DNA: TGCAGGGCCGGGACTAGCGGCTACAATGAGCAGTTCTTC

V gene: TRBV4-2
D gene: .
J gene: TRBJ2-7
clone size: .
CDR3 protein: CASSQRISEGSEQYF
CDR3 DNA: TGTGCCAGCAGCCAAAGGATTTCCGAAGGGTCCGAGCAGTACTTC

V gene: TRBV6-5
D gene: .
J gene: TRBJ1-2
clone size: .
CDR3 protein: CASSHRELDYGYTF
CDR3 DNA: TGTGCCAGCAGTCACAGGGAGTTGGACTATGGCTACACCTTC

V gene: TRBV6-5
D gene: .
J gene: TRBJ2-6
clone size: .
CDR3 protein: CASSALAGANVLTF
CDR3 DNA: TGTGCCAGCAGCGCCTTGGCCGGGGCCAACGTCCTGACTTTC

V gene: TRBV9
D gene: .
J gene: TRBJ2-3
clone size: few
CDR3 protein: CASSVEGSSTDTQYF
CDR3 DNA: TGTGCCAGCAGCGTAGAGGGCAGCAGCACAGATACGCAGTATTTT

V gene: TRBV5-1
D gene: TRBD2
J gene: TRBJ2-3
clone size: .
CDR3 protein: CASSLGLAGGVTDTQYF
CDR3 DNA: TGCGCCAGCAGCTTAGGACTAGCGGGAGGGGTCACAGATACGCAGTATTTT

V gene: TRBV2
D gene: .
J gene: TRBJ1-5
clone size: .
CDR3 protein: CASSRGFSNQPQHF
CDR3 DNA: TGTGCCAGCAGTCGGGGTTTCAGCAATCAGCCCCAGCATTTT

V gene: TRBV24-1
D gene: .
J gene: TRBJ2-5
clone size: .
CDR3 protein: CATSDPGTRETQYF
CDR3 DNA: TGTGCCACCAGTGATCCCGGGACAAGGGAGACCCAGTACTTC

V gene: TRBV6-5
D gene: .
J gene: TRBJ1-2
clone size: .
CDR3 protein: CASGALGYGYTF
CDR3 DNA: TGTGCCAGCGGGGCTTTGGGATATGGCTACACCTTC

V gene: TRBV7-2
D gene: TRBD1
J gene: TRBJ1-1
clone size: .
CDR3 protein: CASSSDRVNTEAFF
CDR3 DNA: TGTGCCAGCAGCTCCGACAGGGTGAACACTGAAGCTTTCTTT

V gene: TRBV6-5
D gene: .
J gene: TRBJ2-2
clone size: .
CDR3 protein: CASSQPDTGELFF
CDR3 DNA: TGTGCCAGCAGCCAACCTGACACCGGGGAGCTGTTTTTT

V gene: TRBV6-5
D gene: TRBD2
J gene: TRBJ2-7
clone size: .
CDR3 protein: CASRSGGSTYEQYF
CDR3 DNA: TGTGCCAGCAGGTCGGGCGGGAGTACCTACGAGCAGTACTTC

V gene: TRBV14
D gene: .
J gene: TRBJ2-1
clone size: .
CDR3 protein: CASSQGVGLYNEQFF
CDR3 DNA: TGTGCCAGCAGCCAAGGCGTCGGGCTCTACAATGAGCAGTTCTTC

V gene: TRBV7-3
D gene: .
J gene: TRBJ2-5
clone size: .
CDR3 protein: CASSSGQETQYF
CDR3 DNA: TGTGCCAGCAGCTCGGGACAAGAGACCCAGTACTTC